This passage covers 8 T cell receptor beta chains from one sample sequenced in a study of tumor-infiltrating lymphocytes in primary liver carcinoma. Constant-region priming of approximately 500 ng total RNA yielded TCR beta cDNA. Generation of the TCR beta libraries relied on three nested multiplex PCR rounds using slightly modified ARM-PCR. The first two PCR rounds, nine to ten cycles each, used TRBV1-TRBV30 forward primers and a C-beta reverse primer. TCRdb fed the multiplex PCR reads into MiXCR, producing one record per CDR3 protein. The sample shows 95,000 to 150,000 distinct CDR3 sequences, roughly three fifths of them seen only once. For each extraction, RNA and DNA were obtained together from roughly 20-30 mg of unsorted bulk tissue. The specimen sequenced was liver tumor tissue from sampling region 3. Subset given: tumor region T3, left-lateral pole. These receptors were obtained from a woman aged 55 to 70 with primary liver carcinoma and hepatitis B virus infection.

Notes on this clonotype: It may be a read error: a sequence one base away is much more abundant. The chain links TRBV5-4 to TRBJ2-3; tentatively, D is TRBD2 (5 bases). Germline V gives CDR1 SGHNT, CDR2 YYREEE (reference sequence). The CDR3 has 16 residues. Trimming cost V 0 bases and J 5 bases, with 16 bases left between them. This CDR3 is CASSLEAGIRIDTQYF. In DNA form, the CDR3 reads TGTGCCAGCAGCTTGGAGGCCGGGATCCGCATAGATACGCAGTATTTT.

Concerning this clonotype: In this CDR3 the conserved last residue, phenylalanine or tryptophan, is missing, so a read error is likely. The J gene is TRBJ1-5, the V gene TRBV6-5; D is uncertain. This CDR3 contains 14 residues. Per the germline V gene, CDR1 is MNHEY and CDR2 is SVGAGI. V dropped 5 bases and J dropped 3 bases, with 11 bases sitting between them. As DNA, the CDR3 is TGTGCCAGCAGTCTGAGGGTTGACAATCAGCCCCAGCATTTG. Protein: CASSLRVDNQPQHL.

Ten or more counts support this clonotype. The chain uses TRBV28 and TRBJ2-1; D is uncertain. CDR1 MDHEN and CDR2 SYDVKM come from the germline V gene. Trimming left V 5 bases short and J 4 bases short, with 12 bases between. CDR3 length: 14 residues. The CDR3, as DNA: TGTGCCAGCAGTCCACATCTAAGGTACAATGAGCAGTTCTTC. It is translated as CASSPHLRYNEQFF.

This clonotype was found many times. V usage is TRBV12-3 or TRBV12-4 and J usage is TRBJ1-1, with unresolved D. The CDR3 contains 15 residues. The V end lost 0 bases, the J end lost 1 base, and 9 bases lay between the germline ends. Here the CDR3 DNA reads TGTGCCAGCAGTTTAGCGCGGGTGGGGAACACTGAAGCTTTCTTT. Translated: CASSLARVGNTEAFF.

Comments on this clonotype: A read error may explain this, as a much larger clone is one base away. The chain carries TRBV4-1 and TRBJ2-3, with D tentatively TRBD1 (6 bases). This CDR3 has 17 amino acids. Germline V gene sequence: CDR1 MGHRA, CDR2 YSYEKL. The CDR3 bases are TGCGCCAGCAGCCAGGTTCCATCAGGTGGGGACACAGGTACGCAGTATTTT. It yields the protein CASSQVPSGGDTGTQYF.

In its sample, this clonotype was seen many times. The chain has TRBV5-1 and TRBJ2-2; 9 bases line up with TRBD2. The CDR3 consists of 16 residues. V was pared by 4 bases and J by 0 bases, with 4 bases of the junction left unmatched. Germline assignment: CDR1 SGHRS and CDR2 YFSETQ. The CDR3 sequence is CASSKLAGSNTGELFF. The CDR3 bases are TGCGCCAGCAGCAAACTAGCGGGTTCGAACACCGGGGAGCTGTTTTTT. Supplemented by reference TRBV5-1 and TRBJ2-2, the full variable domain reads KAGVTQTPRYLIKTRGQQVTLSCSPISGHRSVSWYQQTPGQGLQFLFEYFSETQRNKGNFPGRFSGRQFSNSRSEMNVSTLELGDSALYLCASSKLAGSNTGELFFGEGSRLTVL.

By share of the sample, this clonotype is medium-sized. The CDR3 DNA reads as TGTGCCAGCAGCTTAGTAACAGGGAGCTCCTACAATGAGCAGTTCTTC. This gives the protein CASSLVTGSSYNEQFF. This chain uses TRBV11-2 with TRBJ2-1; D may be TRBD1 (6 bases). V gave up 1 base and J gave up 0 bases, with 10 bases separating them. The V gene's germline CDR1 is SGHAT and CDR2 FQNNGV. The CDR3 has 16 amino acids.

This sequence joins TRBV5-8 and TRBJ2-7, with a weak D call TRBD2 (5 bases). The germline V and J ends were trimmed by 4 bases and 5 bases, with 19 bases remaining between them. Germline-derived CDR1 and CDR2 are SGHTS and YDEGEE. The CDR3 is made up of 15 amino acids. The CDR3 is CASSDRTKRSNEQYF. The CDR3 nucleotides are TGTGCCAGCAGCGACCGAACTAAGCGGAGCAACGAGCAGTACTTC. The full variable domain, rest sourced from reference TRBV5-8 and TRBJ2-7, is EAGVTQSPTHLIKTRGQQATLRCSPISGHTSVYWYQQALGLGLQFLLWYDEGEERNRGNFPPRFSGRQFPNYSSELNVNALELEDSALYLCASSDRTKRSNEQYFGPGTRLTVT.